This T cell receptor beta chain was captured in a study of T cells in Graves' hyperthyroidism and ophthalmopathy. Background on the study: Peripheral blood collection took place at initial diagnosis, before any treatment.

The study left out patients who had uncontrolled infection, other autoimmune disease, pregnancy or lactation. Points on this clonotype: The target antigen is unknown.

Study outcomes and limitations: Within blood appeared most thyroid clonotypes that had expanded above 0.001.

Germline CDR1 and CDR2: SGHTA and FQGTGA. The CDR3 is 13 amino acids. Trimming left V 0 bases short and J 7 bases short, with 10 bases between. From RNA transcripts, TCR beta CDR3 regions were amplified. First-round RT-PCR of the TCR CDR3 relied on the HTBI primer set. Using its own MiXCR run on the multiplex PCR reads, TCRdb lists one record per CDR3 protein. The sample includes some 250,000 distinct CDR3 sequences, about 14% seen only once; the top ten take approximately 12%. The TCR comes from a woman in her 40s with Graves' hyperthyroidism that later progressed to Graves' ophthalmopathy. The source material was blood. The chain couples TRBV7-3 to TRBJ2-7; a weak D match, TRBD1 (6 bases). The CDR3 spells CASSLTATGEQYF. Written as DNA, the CDR3 is TGTGCCAGCAGCTTAACAGCCACAGGGGAGCAGTACTTC.